This T cell receptor (beta chain) was captured in a study of early T cells in non-severe SARS-CoV-2 infection. Many counts were recorded for this clonotype. The antigen is undetermined. The CDR3 extends over 13 amino acids. Germline loops: CDR1 SGDLS, CDR2 YYNGEE. V was cut by 3 bases and J by 4 bases, with 11 bases left in between. Findings and limits, study-wide: VDJdb matches were skewed toward anti-spike CD8 T cell responses.

Unique molecular identifiers (one per individual cDNA molecule) were attached. TCRdb redid the calling of the 5' RACE reads with MiXCR, one entry per CDR3 protein. The data contain approximately 70,000 distinct CDR3 sequences, around 13% of them singletons. The TCR comes from an adult who was a healthcare worker with PCR-confirmed SARS-CoV-2 infection or an uninfected control (not recorded which). The V and J genes are TRBV9 and TRBJ2-7; D call uncertain. Sequenced input: whole blood. CDR3 bases: TGTGCCAGCAGCGCGGACGTGGGATACGAGCAGTACTTC. Its protein is CASSADVGYEQYF. The whole variable domain, filled in from reference TRBV9 and TRBJ2-7, reads DSGVTQTPKHLITATGQRVTLRCSPRSGDLSVYWYQQSLDQGLQFLIQYYNGEERAKGNILERFSAQQFPDLHSELNLSSLELGDSALYFCASSADVGYEQYFGPGTRLTVT.